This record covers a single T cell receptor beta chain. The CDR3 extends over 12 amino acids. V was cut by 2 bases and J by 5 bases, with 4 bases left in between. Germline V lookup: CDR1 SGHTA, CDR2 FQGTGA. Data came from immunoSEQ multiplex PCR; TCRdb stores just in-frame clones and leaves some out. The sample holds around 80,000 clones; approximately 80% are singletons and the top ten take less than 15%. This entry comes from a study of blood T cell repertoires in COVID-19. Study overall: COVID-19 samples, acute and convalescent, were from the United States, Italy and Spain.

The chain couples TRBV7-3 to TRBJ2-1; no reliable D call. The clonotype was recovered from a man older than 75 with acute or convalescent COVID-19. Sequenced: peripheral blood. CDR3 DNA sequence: TGTGCCAGCAGCTTAGGGCACAATGAGCAGTTCTTC. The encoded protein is CASSLGHNEQFF.